The clone carrying this TCR beta chain was observed a handful of times. The antigen remains undetermined. This sample is part of a study of T cells in Graves' hyperthyroidism and ophthalmopathy. Study-wide points: A median around 6.8 months before onset, the model predicted ophthalmopathy.

Regions amplified from RNA transcripts were the TCR beta CDR3 regions. First-round RT-PCR targeting the TCR CDR3 was performed with the HTBI primer set. TCRdb recomputed calls from the multiplex PCR reads with MiXCR, one row per CDR3 protein. This table holds about 210,000 distinct CDR3 sequences, under 20% found once. CDR1 and CDR2 from the germline V gene are MNHNS and SASEGT. The CDR3 is 15 amino acids. V was clipped by 5 bases and J by 4 bases; unmatched bases: 6. This chain uses TRBV6-1 with TRBJ2-7; 12 bases map to TRBD1. This sequence originates from a man between 45 and 60 years old with Graves' hyperthyroidism. Sequenced: blood. The CDR3 coding sequence is TGTGCCAGCAGTTGGGACAGGGGGCAATCTTACGAGCAGTACTTC. It encodes CASSWDRGQSYEQYF.